This T cell receptor beta chain was identified in a study of shared clonotypes between healthy human individuals. The donors were all Caucasian adults (living in Nashville, Tennessee). The investigators split CD4+ cells into a CD45RA+ naive subset and a CD45RA-negative memory subset. Replicate PCRs run on sorted subsets employed roughly 180 ng DNA, 30,000 to 35,000 T cell genomes. Study processing details: ImmunoSEQ sequences covered only the junction and lacked quality scores; filtering therefore differed. Produced via immunoSEQ multiplex PCR; TCRdb's table is partial and in-frame only. The V and J calls and clone size come from that table; D and trimming were worked out from the DNA. The repertoire holds about 2.4 million clones, with approximately 93% as singletons. CDR1 and CDR2 from the germline V gene are SGHRS and YFSETQ. Unmatched junction bases numbered 10, after V lost 6 bases and J lost 9 bases. This CDR3 spans 13 amino acids.

This sequence originates from a man between 18 and 29 years old in good health. Some clones in this sample may be carry-over from other donors' samples. The chain has TRBV5-1 and TRBJ2-7; TRBD1 agrees at 9 bases. Sequenced: naive CD4+ T cells from PBMCs. Regarding subset: CD45RA+ positively selected. The CDR3 is CASMEGQGQRQYF. CDR3 nucleotide sequence: TGCGCCAGCATGGAAGGACAGGGGCAGCGGCAGTACTTC.